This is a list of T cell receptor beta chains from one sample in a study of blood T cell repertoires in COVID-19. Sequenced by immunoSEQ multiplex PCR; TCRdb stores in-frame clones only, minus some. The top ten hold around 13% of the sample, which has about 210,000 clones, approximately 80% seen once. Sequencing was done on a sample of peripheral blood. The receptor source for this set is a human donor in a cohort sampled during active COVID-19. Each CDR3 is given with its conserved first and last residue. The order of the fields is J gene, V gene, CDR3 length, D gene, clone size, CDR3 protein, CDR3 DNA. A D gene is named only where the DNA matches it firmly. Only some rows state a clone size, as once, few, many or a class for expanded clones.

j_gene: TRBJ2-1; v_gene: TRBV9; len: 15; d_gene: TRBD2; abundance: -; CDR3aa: CASSPLAGSYNEQFF; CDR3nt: TGTGCCAGCAGCCCGCTAGCGGGGTCTTACAATGAGCAGTTCTTC
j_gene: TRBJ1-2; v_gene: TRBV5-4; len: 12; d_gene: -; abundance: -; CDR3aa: CASSFNSYGYTF; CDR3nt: TGTGCCAGCAGCTTTAACAGCTATGGCTACACCTTC
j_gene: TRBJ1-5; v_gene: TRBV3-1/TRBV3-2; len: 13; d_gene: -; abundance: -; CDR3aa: CASSQGVRQPQHF; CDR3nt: TGTGCCAGCAGCCAAGGGGTGCGGCAGCCCCAGCATTTT
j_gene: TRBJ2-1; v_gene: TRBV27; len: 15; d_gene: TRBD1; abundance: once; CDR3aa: CASSSVGTGRIGQFF; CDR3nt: TGTGCCAGCAGTTCAGTGGGGACAGGCAGGATTGGGCAGTTCTTC
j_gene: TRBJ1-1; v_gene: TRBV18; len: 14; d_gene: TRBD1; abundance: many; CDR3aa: CASSLLTGDTEAFF; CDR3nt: TGTGCCAGCTCACTCCTTACAGGGGACACTGAAGCTTTCTTT
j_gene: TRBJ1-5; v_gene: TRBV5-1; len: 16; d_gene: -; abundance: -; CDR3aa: CASSFLPGNSNQPQHF; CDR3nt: TGCGCCAGCAGCTTTCTCCCAGGGAATAGCAATCAGCCCCAGCATTTT
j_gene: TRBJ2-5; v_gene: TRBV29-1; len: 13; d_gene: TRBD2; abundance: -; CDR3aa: CSVEKGPGGAQYF; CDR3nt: TGCAGCGTTGAAAAAGGTCCGGGGGGAGCCCAGTACTTC
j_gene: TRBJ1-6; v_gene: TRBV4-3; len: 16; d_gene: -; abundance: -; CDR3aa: CASSQEGGGAISPLHF; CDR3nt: TGCGCCAGCAGCCAAGAGGGAGGAGGGGCAATCTCACCCCTCCACTTT
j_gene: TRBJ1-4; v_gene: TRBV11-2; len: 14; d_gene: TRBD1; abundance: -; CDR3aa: CASSPHRGQEKLFF; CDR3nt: TGTGCCAGCAGCCCCCACAGGGGGCAGGAAAAACTGTTTTTT
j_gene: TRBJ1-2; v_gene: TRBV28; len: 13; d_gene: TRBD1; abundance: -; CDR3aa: CASRLTGVGGYTF; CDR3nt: TGTGCCAGCAGACTTACAGGGGTTGGGGGCTACACCTTC
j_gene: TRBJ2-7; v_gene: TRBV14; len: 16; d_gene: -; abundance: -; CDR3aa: CASSHLPGRGSYEQYF; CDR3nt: TGTGCCAGCAGCCATCTCCCCGGACGGGGTAGTTACGAGCAGTACTTC
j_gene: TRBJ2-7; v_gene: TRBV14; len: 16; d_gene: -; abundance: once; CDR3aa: CASSQGARGASYEQYF; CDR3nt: TGTGCCAGCAGCCAAGGAGCCCGGGGGGCTTCCTACGAGCAGTACTTC
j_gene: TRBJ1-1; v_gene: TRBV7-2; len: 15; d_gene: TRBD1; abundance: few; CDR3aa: CASSPQQGVNTEAFF; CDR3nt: TGTGCCAGCAGCCCCCAACAGGGGGTGAACACTGAAGCTTTCTTT
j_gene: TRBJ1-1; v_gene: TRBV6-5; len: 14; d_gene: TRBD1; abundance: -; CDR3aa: CASSSGTGDTEAFF; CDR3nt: TGTGCCAGCAGTTCCGGGACAGGGGACACTGAAGCTTTCTTT
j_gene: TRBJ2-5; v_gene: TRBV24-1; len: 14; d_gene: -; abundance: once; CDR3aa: CATSGGGNEETQYF; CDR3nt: TGTGCCACCAGTGGTGGGGGGAATGAGGAGACCCAGTACTTC